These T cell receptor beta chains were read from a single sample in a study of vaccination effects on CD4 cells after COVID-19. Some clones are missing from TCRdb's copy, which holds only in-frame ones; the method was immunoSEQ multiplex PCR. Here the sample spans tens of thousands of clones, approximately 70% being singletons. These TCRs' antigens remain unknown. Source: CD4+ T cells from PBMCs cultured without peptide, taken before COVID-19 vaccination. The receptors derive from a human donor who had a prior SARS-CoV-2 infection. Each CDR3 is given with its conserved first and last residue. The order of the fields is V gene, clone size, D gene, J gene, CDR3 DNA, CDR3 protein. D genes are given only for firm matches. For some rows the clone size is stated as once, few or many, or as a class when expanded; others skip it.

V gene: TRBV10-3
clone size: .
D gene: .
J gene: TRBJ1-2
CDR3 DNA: TGTGCCATCAGTGAGAGTGACTATGGCTACACCTTC
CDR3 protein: CAISESDYGYTF

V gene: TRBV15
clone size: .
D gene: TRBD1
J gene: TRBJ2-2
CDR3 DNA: TGTGCCACCAGCACGTCGGACAGGGGGACCGGGGAGCTGTTTTTT
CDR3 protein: CATSTSDRGTGELFF

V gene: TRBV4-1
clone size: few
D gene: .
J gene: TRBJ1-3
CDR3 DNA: TGCGCCAGCAGCCAAGCTCAGGGCGGCTCTGGAAACACCATATATTTT
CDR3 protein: CASSQAQGGSGNTIYF

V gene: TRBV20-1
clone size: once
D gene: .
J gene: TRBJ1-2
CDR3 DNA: TGCAGTGCTAGTTCCTATGGCTACACCTTC
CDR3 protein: CSASSYGYTF

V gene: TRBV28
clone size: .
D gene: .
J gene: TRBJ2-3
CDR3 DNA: TGTGCCAGCAGGCTGTGGGGAGCCACCACAGATACGCAGTATTTT
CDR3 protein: CASRLWGATTDTQYF

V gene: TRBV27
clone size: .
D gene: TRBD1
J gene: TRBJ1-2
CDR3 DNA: TGTGCCAGCAGTCCGGGACAGGGGGCGCCTGGCTATGGCTACACCTTC
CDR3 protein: CASSPGQGAPGYGYTF

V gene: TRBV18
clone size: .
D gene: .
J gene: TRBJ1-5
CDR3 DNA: TGTGCCAGCTCACCACTACGGACGGGGGGAAATCAGCCCCAGCATTTT
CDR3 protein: CASSPLRTGGNQPQHF

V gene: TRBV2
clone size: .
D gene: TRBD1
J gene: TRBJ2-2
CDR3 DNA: TGTGCCAGCAGAGACCCGGGACAGGGGACGTACACCGGGGAGCTGTTTTTT
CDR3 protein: CASRDPGQGTYTGELFF

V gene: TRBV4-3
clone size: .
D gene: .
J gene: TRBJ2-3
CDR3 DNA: TGCGCCAGCAGCCAAGATAAGGGGGTAGGCACAGATACGCAGTATTTT
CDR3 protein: CASSQDKGVGTDTQYF

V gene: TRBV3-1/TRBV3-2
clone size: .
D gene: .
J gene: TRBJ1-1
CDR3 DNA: TGTGCCAGCAGCCGGACAGCTTTCACTGAAGCTTTCTTT
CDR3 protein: CASSRTAFTEAFF

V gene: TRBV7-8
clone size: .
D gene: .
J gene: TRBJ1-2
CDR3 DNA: TGTGCCAGCAGCTTAGCGCGTGGGGTGGGTGGCTACACCTTC
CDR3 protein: CASSLARGVGGYTF

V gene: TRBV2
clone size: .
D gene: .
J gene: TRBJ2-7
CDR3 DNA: TGTGCCAGCAGTGAATACGTGGGGGACGAGCAGTACTTC
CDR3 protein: CASSEYVGDEQYF